The rows below give T cell receptor beta chains drawn from one sample of a study of CD8+ T cells in alopecia areata. Sequenced by immunoSEQ multiplex PCR; TCRdb stores in-frame clones only, minus some. The sample has fewer than 350,000 clones, 58% seen once; the top ten hold over 1.5%. The sequencing used CD4+ T cells sorted from blood, collected at week 24, from a patient treated with tofacitinib. Source of these receptors: a human donor with alopecia areata. CDR3s include the opening cysteine and the closing phenylalanine or tryptophan. D genes are given only for firm matches. Clone size is not always given. Where it is, it says once, few, many or a class for expanded clones.

D | J | V | size | CDR3 | DNA
- | TRBJ2-2 | TRBV5-1 | few | CASSYGRSEAGELFF | TGCGCCAGCAGCTACGGGCGCTCTGAGGCCGGGGAGCTGTTTTTT
- | TRBJ1-1 | TRBV7-9 | - | CASSPEGRLTIEAFF | TGTGCCAGCAGCCCAGAGGGCCGACTTACAATTGAAGCTTTCTTT
- | TRBJ2-6 | TRBV27 | few | CASMGIGAPGANVLTF | TGTGCCAGCATGGGTATCGGGGCGCCTGGGGCCAACGTCCTGACTTTC
- | TRBJ1-1 | TRBV7-2 | few | CASSPGPLNTEAFF | TGTGCCAGCAGCCCCGGGCCTTTGAACACTGAAGCTTTCTTT
TRBD1 | TRBJ2-7 | TRBV9 | - | CASSLGQGSYEQYF | TGTGCCAGCAGCCTCGGACAGGGCAGCTACGAGCAGTACTTC
- | TRBJ2-4 | TRBV6-6 | - | CASSPPNVNIQYF | TGTGCCAGCAGTCCCCCGAACGTGAACATTCAGTACTTC
TRBD1 | TRBJ1-5 | TRBV6-1 | - | CASRVFGQVNQPQQF | TGTGCCAGCAGGGTATTCGGACAGGTCAACCAGCCCCAGCAATTT
TRBD1 | TRBJ2-4 | TRBV14 | once | CASSPLEDRAVNIQYF | TGTGCCAGCAGCCCCTTGGAGGACAGGGCGGTAAACATTCAGTACTTC
- | TRBJ1-1 | TRBV29-1 | - | CSVVMPEAFF | TGCAGCGTTGTAATGCCTGAAGCTTTCTTT
TRBD2 | TRBJ2-1 | TRBV5-4 | - | CASSSPRLAGGNNEQFF | TGTGCCAGCAGCTCCCCCCGACTAGCGGGGGGGAACAATGAGCAGTTCTTC
TRBD1 | TRBJ1-2 | TRBV30 | once | CAWSARGDYGYTF | TGTGCCTGGAGTGCCAGGGGGGACTATGGCTACACCTTC
- | TRBJ1-3 | TRBV18 | few | CASSRGDRNTIYF | TGTGCCAGCTCACGCGGGGATAGAAACACCATATATTTT
- | TRBJ1-5 | TRBV18 | - | CASSPPNQQGLGPQHF | TGTGCCAGCTCACCCCCTAATCAACAGGGATTGGGGCCCCAGCATTTT
- | TRBJ2-3 | TRBV30 | - | CAWTRGGTDTQYF | TGTGCCTGGACCAGGGGCGGCACAGATACGCAGTATTTT
- | TRBJ2-7 | TRBV4-2 | - | CASSQAHQIPPYEQYF | TGTGCCAGCAGCCAGGCCCACCAAATCCCCCCCTACGAGCAGTACTTC
TRBD1 | TRBJ2-7 | TRBV4-1 | - | CASSQDVRTGVPYEQYF | TGCGCCAGCAGCCAAGATGTGCGGACAGGGGTTCCCTACGAGCAGTACTTC
TRBD2 | TRBJ2-3 | TRBV4-2 | - | CASSQLSGGETDTQYF | TGTGCCAGCAGCCAGCTTAGCGGGGGGGAAACAGATACGCAGTATTTT
- | TRBJ1-4 | TRBV5-1 | - | CASSLGGDGVGKLFF | TGCGCCAGCAGCTTGGGTGGGGATGGAGTCGGAAAACTGTTTTTT
- | TRBJ1-4 | TRBV30 | - | CACGTPNPSNEKLFF | TGTGCCTGCGGGACGCCAAACCCCTCTAATGAAAAACTGTTTTTT
- | TRBJ2-5 | TRBV12-5 | - | CASGPDGPQETQYF | TGTGCTAGTGGTCCGGACGGACCTCAAGAGACCCAGTACTTC
- | TRBJ2-2 | TRBV11-1 | few | CASSSAQVNTGELFF | TGTGCCAGCAGCTCGGCGCAGGTTAACACCGGGGAGCTGTTTTTT
- | TRBJ2-2 | TRBV2 | - | CASSVTRNTGELFF | TGTGCCAGCAGTGTCACGAGAAACACCGGGGAGCTGTTTTTT
- | TRBJ2-5 | TRBV19 | - | CASSRQETQYF | TGTGCCAGTAGTCGCCAAGAGACCCAGTACTTC
- | TRBJ2-1 | TRBV2 | - | CASNRDASKFF | TGTGCCAGCAATAGGGACGCGAGCAAGTTCTTC
- | TRBJ2-2 | TRBV6-6 | - | CASSRNSVTGELFF | TGTGCCAGCAGTCGGAACAGTGTCACCGGGGAGCTGTTTTTT
- | TRBJ2-6 | TRBV5-1 | - | CASSLPNSGANVLTF | TGCGCCAGCAGCTTGCCCAACTCTGGGGCCAACGTCCTGACTTTC
- | TRBJ2-5 | TRBV30 | - | CAWELQVQETQYF | TGTGCCTGGGAGTTACAGGTACAAGAGACCCAGTACTTC
- | TRBJ2-7 | TRBV5-1 | - | CASRPGSRGSYEQYF | TGCGCCAGCAGACCAGGGTCGAGGGGCTCCTACGAGCAGTACTTC
- | TRBJ2-4 | TRBV30 | - | CAFGQGGGTDIQYF | TGTGCTTTCGGACAGGGCGGGGGAACGGACATTCAGTACTTC
- | TRBJ1-1 | TRBV30 | - | CAWSVLLVGTEAFF | TGTGCCTGGAGTGTCTTGCTAGTGGGGACTGAAGCTTTCTTT
TRBD2 | TRBJ2-2 | TRBV29-1 | few | CSARLAGGLIHGELFF | TGCAGCGCCCGACTAGCGGGGGGGCTAATTCACGGGGAGCTGTTTTTT
- | TRBJ1-2 | TRBV9 | - | CASSSRVGANYGYTF | TGTGCCAGCAGCTCCAGGGTCGGAGCTAACTATGGCTACACCTTC
TRBD2 | TRBJ2-3 | TRBV9 | - | CASTPRAGGQDTQYF | TGTGCCAGCACCCCCCGGGCGGGGGGGCAAGATACGCAGTATTTT
TRBD1 | TRBJ2-7 | TRBV7-9 | - | CASSLVGQGSREQYF | TGTGCCAGCAGCTTAGTAGGACAGGGGTCCCGGGAGCAGTACTTC
- | TRBJ2-6 | TRBV30 | - | CAWSSGGSGANVLTF | TGTGCCTGGAGTTCCGGGGGCTCTGGGGCCAACGTCCTGACTTTC
TRBD1 | TRBJ1-2 | TRBV28 | - | CASSRTGVNYGYTF | TGTGCCAGCAGCCGAACAGGGGTTAACTATGGCTACACCTTC
TRBD2 | TRBJ2-5 | TRBV9 | - | CASSEGLAGVETQYF | TGTGCCAGCAGCGAGGGACTAGCGGGGGTGGAGACCCAGTACTTC
TRBD1 | TRBJ2-7 | TRBV2 | - | CASSEWRTGAGEQYF | TGTGCCAGCAGTGAATGGAGGACAGGGGCGGGTGAGCAGTACTTC
- | TRBJ1-5 | TRBV2 | - | CASSEFTLGASNQPQHF | TGTGCCAGCAGTGAATTTACTTTAGGGGCGAGCAATCAGCCCCAGCATTTT
TRBD2 | TRBJ2-5 | TRBV30 | few | CAWNSGLTQETQYF | TGTGCCTGGAATTCGGGACTAACCCAAGAGACCCAGTACTTC
- | TRBJ1-1 | TRBV4-1 | - | CASSQEASAKAFF | TGCGCCAGCAGCCAAGAAGCGTCAGCCAAAGCTTTCTTT
TRBD1 | TRBJ1-2 | TRBV7-9 | - | CASSARTGVGGYTF | TGTGCCAGCAGCGCCCGGACAGGGGTAGGAGGCTACACCTTC
- | TRBJ2-7 | TRBV6-5 | once | CASSTNRVSYEQYF | TGTGCCAGCAGTACCAACAGGGTCTCCTACGAGCAGTACTTC
- | TRBJ2-7 | TRBV4-1 | - | CASRSVGSSYEQYF | TGCGCCAGCCGATCAGTGGGGAGCTCCTACGAGCAGTACTTC
- | TRBJ1-6 | TRBV19 | - | CASTLDGGNSPLHF | TGTGCCAGTACCCTCGATGGAGGGAACTCACCCCTCCACTTT